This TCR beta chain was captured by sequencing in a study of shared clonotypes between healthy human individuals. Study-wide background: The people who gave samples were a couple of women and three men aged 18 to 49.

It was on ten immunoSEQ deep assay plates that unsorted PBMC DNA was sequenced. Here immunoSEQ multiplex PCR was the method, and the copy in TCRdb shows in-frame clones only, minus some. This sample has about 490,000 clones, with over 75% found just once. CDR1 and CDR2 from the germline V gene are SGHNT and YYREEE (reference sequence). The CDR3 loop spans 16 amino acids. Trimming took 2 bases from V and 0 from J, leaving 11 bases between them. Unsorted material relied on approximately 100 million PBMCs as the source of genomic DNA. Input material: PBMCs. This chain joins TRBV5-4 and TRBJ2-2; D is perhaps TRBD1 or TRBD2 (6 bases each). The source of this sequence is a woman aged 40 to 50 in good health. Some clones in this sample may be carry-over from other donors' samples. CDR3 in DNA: TGTGCCAGCAGCTTAGGGGGGCGGGCGAACACCGGGGAGCTGTTTTTT. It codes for CASSLGGRANTGELFF.